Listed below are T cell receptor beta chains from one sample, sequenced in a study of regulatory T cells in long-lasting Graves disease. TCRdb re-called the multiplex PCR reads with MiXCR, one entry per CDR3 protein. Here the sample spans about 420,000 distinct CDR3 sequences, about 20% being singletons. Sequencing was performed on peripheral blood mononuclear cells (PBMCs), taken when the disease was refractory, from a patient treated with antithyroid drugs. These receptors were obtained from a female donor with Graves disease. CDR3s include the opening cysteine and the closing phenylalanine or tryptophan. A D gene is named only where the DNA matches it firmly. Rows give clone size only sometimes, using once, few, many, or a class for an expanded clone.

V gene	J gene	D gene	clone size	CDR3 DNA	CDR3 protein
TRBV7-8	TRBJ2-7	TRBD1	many	TGTGCCAGCAGTTTAGGGACAGGGCCCTACGAGCAGTACTTC	CASSLGTGPYEQYF
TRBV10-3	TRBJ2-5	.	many	TGTGCCATCAGTGAGGGGACACAAGAGACCCAGTACTTC	CAISEGTQETQYF
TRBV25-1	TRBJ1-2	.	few	TGTGCCAGCAGTCCTCCGTCTACGGGGGATGTGGTATACTACACCTTC	CASSPPSTGDVVYYTF
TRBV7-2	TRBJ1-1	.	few	TGTGCCAGCAGCCTACAAGGTAGGGACACTGAAGCTTTCTTT	CASSLQGRDTEAFF
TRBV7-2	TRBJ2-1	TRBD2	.	TGTGCCAGCAGCTTAGTCGGTACTAGCGGGACGGATGAGCAGTTCTTC	CASSLVGTSGTDEQFF
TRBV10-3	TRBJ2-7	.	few	TGTGCCATCAGTGAGTCCAGGGCCTACGAGCAGTACTTC	CAISESRAYEQYF
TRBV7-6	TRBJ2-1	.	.	TGTGCCAGCAGCCGAAACAGGCTGTATGTGGACAATGAGCAGTTCTTC	CASSRNRLYVDNEQFF
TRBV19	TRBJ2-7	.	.	TGTGCCAGTAGTATCGGTCCAGGGAAGACCTACGAGCAGTACTTC	CASSIGPGKTYEQYF
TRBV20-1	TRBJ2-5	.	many	TGCAGTGCTCCGACGGATTTGGTGAAGAAGACCCAGTACTTC	CSAPTDLVKKTQYF
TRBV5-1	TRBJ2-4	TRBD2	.	TGCGCCAGCAGCAACTCGGGAGGACTAGCCAAAAACATTCAGTACTTC	CASSNSGGLAKNIQYF
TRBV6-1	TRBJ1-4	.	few	TGTGCCAGCAGTACACAGGAGAATGAAAAACTGTTTTTT	CASSTQENEKLFF
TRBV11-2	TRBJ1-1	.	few	TGTGCCAGCAGCTTATGGATCCAGGGAGGCACTGAAGCTTTCTTT	CASSLWIQGGTEAFF
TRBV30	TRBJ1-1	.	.	TGTGCCTGGGAAAGCCTTCAGGGAGAGACTGAAGCTTTCTTT	CAWESLQGETEAFF
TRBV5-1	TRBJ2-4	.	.	TGCGCCAGCAGCTTGACGACGCGGGAACGGATTCAGTACTTC	CASSLTTRERIQYF
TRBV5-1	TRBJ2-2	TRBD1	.	TGCGCCAGCAGCGGGACAGCCAACACCGGGGAGCTGTTTTTT	CASSGTANTGELFF
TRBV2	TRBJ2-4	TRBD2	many	TGTGCCAGCAGGTCGGGGGGGAAGTTGGCCAAAAACATTCAGTACTTC	CASRSGGKLAKNIQYF
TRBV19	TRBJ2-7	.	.	TGTGCCAGTAGCAAACGACCCTACGAGCAGTACTTC	CASSKRPYEQYF
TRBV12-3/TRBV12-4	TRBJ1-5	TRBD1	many	TGTGCCAGCAGCCGACCGACAGGGTATAGCAATCAGCCCCAGCATTTT	CASSRPTGYSNQPQHF
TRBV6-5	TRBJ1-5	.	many	TGTGCCAGCAGTTACCCGGCAGTGGGCAATCAGCCCCAGCATTTT	CASSYPAVGNQPQHF
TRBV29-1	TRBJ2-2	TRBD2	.	TGCAGCGTTGTGGGAGGGGCAGGGCCGACCGGGGGGCTGTTTTTT	CSVVGGAGPTGGLFF